The next 28 T cell receptor beta chains were all read from a single sample in a study of glioma-infiltrating T cells. The iRepertoire nested amplicon-rescue multiplex PCR amplified TCR alpha and beta CDR3s from RNA. MiXCR was run by TCRdb on the multiplex PCR reads, yielding one entry per CDR3 protein. Of about 89,000 distinct CDR3 sequences in the sample, around a quarter are singletons; the top ten hold roughly 7%. What was sequenced was glioma tissue, nonneoplastic brain tissue, or PBMCs (not recorded which). The receptors shown here come from a human donor with low-grade glioma or glioblastoma, undergoing nonglioma brain surgery, or in good health (not recorded which).

In regard to this clonotype: A clone one base away is much larger, so this may be a read error. The V gene is TRBV5-4, the J gene TRBJ1-2; no definite D call. CDR3 length: 13 amino acids. V was cut by 5 bases and J by 5 bases, with 13 bases left in between. The germline V gene has CDR1 SGHNT and CDR2 YYREEE (reference sequence). The CDR3 bases are TGTGCCAGCAGGTTGTCTAGGAGTTATGGCTACACCTTC. As protein: CASRLSRSYGYTF.

This clonotype came up many times. The chain couples TRBV6-1 to TRBJ2-6; D not certain. The germline V gene has CDR1 MNHNS and CDR2 SASEGT. There are 15 residues in the CDR3. Trimming stripped 4 bases from V and 2 bases from J, with 9 bases between. CDR3 DNA sequence: TGTGCCAGCAGTGGGGTGGCAGCTGGGGCCAACGTCCTGACTTTC. This translates into CASSGVAAGANVLTF.

This clonotype has a count of ten or more. V and J are TRBV29-1 and TRBJ1-2, with 8 positions matching TRBD1. The trim removed 7 bases at V and 10 bases at J, leaving 14 bases unmatched. This CDR3 contains 13 residues. Germline V gene data show CDR1 as SQVTM and CDR2 as ANQGSEA. The DNA for the CDR3 is TGCAGCGCCACCCATAACAGGGGGGAATTCTACACCTTC. Its protein is CSATHNRGEFYTF.

This clonotype has a handful of counts. This sequence joins TRBV2 and TRBJ1-1; D not resolved. The germline gives CDR1 SNHLY, CDR2 FYNNEI. V lost 7 bases to trimming and J lost 2 bases, with 14 bases between them. The CDR3 covers 14 residues. Here the CDR3 reads CASTVGPSNTEAFF. The CDR3 nucleotides read TGTGCCAGCACCGTGGGCCCTTCTAACACTGAAGCTTTCTTT.

There are a few counts of this clonotype. V gene TRBV7-8 combines with J gene TRBJ2-1; the match to TRBD2 covers 7 bases. The CDR3 loop spans 15 amino acids. Germline CDR1 is SGHVS and CDR2 is FQNEAQ. The V segment lost 5 bases and the J segment 2 bases; nucleotides outside the gene matches: 6. CDR3 protein: CASSRSGTTYNEQFF. CDR3 nucleotide sequence: TGTGCCAGCAGCCGGAGCGGGACTACCTACAATGAGCAGTTCTTC.

This clonotype came up many times. The V and J genes are TRBV20-1 and TRBJ1-5, with D perhaps matching TRBD1 (5 bases). This CDR3 has 13 residues. CDR1 DFQATT and CDR2 SNEGSKA come from the germline V gene (reference sequence). V lost 2 bases, J lost 3 bases, and 8 bases lay in between. The CDR3 spells CSARRDFNQPQHF. As DNA, the CDR3 is TGCAGTGCTAGAAGGGACTTCAATCAGCCCCAGCATTTT.

This clonotype was recorded at least ten times. The rearrangement uses TRBV12-3 or TRBV12-4 and TRBJ1-2; no definite D call. The germline V and J ends were trimmed by 2 bases and 4 bases, with 5 bases remaining between them. This CDR3 region has 12 residues. CDR3 bases: TGTGCCAGCAGTTTAACGGTCTATGGCTACACCTTC. As protein: CASSLTVYGYTF.

The table lists this clonotype with many counts. The chain joins TRBV10-3 to TRBJ1-2; TRBD1 matches at 8 bases. Trimming cost V 8 bases and J 3 bases; bases outside gene matches: 5. This CDR3 contains 13 residues. Germline V gene data show CDR1 as ENHRY and CDR2 as SYGVKD. CDR3 residues: CAISGTGDYGYTF. The DNA of the CDR3 is TGTGCCATCTCCGGGACAGGCGACTATGGCTACACCTTC.

At least ten counts were recorded for this clonotype. CDR3 coding DNA: TGCGCCAGCAGCCAAGTATCGGGAGCCCCTGATGAGCAGTTCTTC. It specifies CASSQVSGAPDEQFF. The chain uses TRBV4-1 and TRBJ2-1; a possible D gene is TRBD2 (6 bases). Germline CDR1 MGHRA, CDR2 YSYEKL. The CDR3 consists of 15 residues. Trimming left V 1 base short and J 8 bases short, with 15 bases between.

This clonotype appeared many times. This chain connects TRBV7-6 to TRBJ2-3; a possible D gene is TRBD1 (6 bases). From germline, CDR1 is SGHVS and CDR2 FNYEAQ. The length of the CDR3 is 15 residues. V was clipped by 5 bases and J by 0 bases, with 12 bases between them. CDR3 protein: CASSPTGYSTDTQYF. The CDR3 DNA is TGTGCCAGCAGCCCAACAGGGTATAGCACAGATACGCAGTATTTT.

Details on this clonotype: A much larger clone lies one base from this, so it may be a read error. J is TRBJ2-5 and V is TRBV29-1, with 12 bases lining up with TRBD2. CDR3 length equals 15 residues. Germline CDR1 is SQVTM and CDR2 is ANQGSEA. The V and J ends lost 4 bases and 11 bases, in that order; junction bases with no gene match: 14. The CDR3 region has the DNA TGCAGCGTTGGGTCACTAGCGGGGGGTCCCAATGAGCAGTACTTC. Its translation is CSVGSLAGGPNEQYF.

The V gene is TRBV5-1, the J gene TRBJ2-7; 10 bases match TRBD1. V trimming: 4 bases; J trimming: 6 bases; junction bases outside the gene matches: 16. CDR1 and CDR2 (germline): SGHRS, YFSETQ. The CDR3 runs 17 residues. Here the CDR3 reads CASSKIAMTGGASEQYF. The CDR3 DNA reads as TGCGCCAGCAGCAAAATAGCAATGACAGGGGGCGCATCCGAGCAGTACTTC.

This clonotype was observed many times. This chain connects TRBV15 to TRBJ2-3; possibly TRBD2 for D (6 bases). Germline V gene data show CDR1 as LNHNV and CDR2 as YYDKDF (reference sequence). The CDR3 has 17 residues. V shed 0 bases and J shed 0 bases, with 13 bases lying between them. For the CDR3, the DNA is TGTGCCACCAGCAGAGAGGGGGGATGGACTAGCACAGATACGCAGTATTTT. Translating gives CATSREGGWTSTDTQYF.

The table lists this clonotype with many counts. The genes are TRBV7-8 and TRBJ2-3; 7 nucleotides line up with TRBD2. Trimming at V came to 1 base and at J to 4 bases, leaving 5 bases not matched to a gene. The germline V gene has CDR1 SGHVS and CDR2 FQNEAQ. This CDR3 is 15 amino acids long. CDR3 DNA: TGTGCCAGCAGCTTAGATGGGGGGAGGGCAGATACGCAGTATTTT. Translated, it gives CASSLDGGRADTQYF.

The sample holds many counts of this clonotype. The chain joins TRBV4-1 to TRBJ1-4; D is unresolved. CDR1 and CDR2 from the germline V gene are MGHRA and YSYEKL. Trimming took 1 base from V and 0 from J, leaving 9 bases between them. The CDR3 extends over 16 amino acids. As DNA, the CDR3 is TGCGCCAGCAGCCAAGTCCCTACCCCAACTAATGAAAAACTGTTTTTT. Residues: CASSQVPTPTNEKLFF.

The table lists this clonotype with many counts. V gene TRBV20-1 combines with J gene TRBJ2-1; 9 bases align to TRBD2. This CDR3 contains 15 residues. The V segment lost 6 bases and the J segment 4 bases; nucleotides outside the gene matches: 10. Germline lookup yields CDR1 DFQATT and CDR2 SNEGSKA (reference sequence). The CDR3 DNA sequence: TGCAGTGCCAGACCGAGCGGGAGGAGGTACAATGAGCAGTTCTTC. Translation gives CSARPSGRRYNEQFF.

The chain is built from TRBV20-1 and TRBJ2-7, with 7 bases that match TRBD1. The CDR3 has 14 residues. Germline V gene sequence: CDR1 DFQATT, CDR2 SNEGSKA (reference sequence). V was clipped by 8 bases and J by 2 bases; unmatched bases: 12. CDR3 coding DNA: TGCAGTTACACCCGGGACCAGGGGGCCTACGAGCAGTACTTC. Amino acids: CSYTRDQGAYEQYF.

In its sample, this clonotype was seen many times. The chain is built from TRBV6-1 and TRBJ2-3; 9 bases match TRBD2. The CDR3 consists of 17 residues. J lost 0 bases, V lost 7 bases, and 11 bases had no gene match. The germline gives CDR1 MNHNS, CDR2 SASEGT. CDR3 sequence (DNA): TGTGCCAGCAACAGCGGGGGGTCACGTTCTAGCACAGATACGCAGTATTTT. It translates to CASNSGGSRSSTDTQYF.

Comments on this clonotype: Since a much larger clone is just one base distant, this may be a read error. The chain carries TRBV7-7 and TRBJ2-1, with TRBD2 matching 9 bases. Germline V gives CDR1 SSHAT, CDR2 FNYEAQ (reference sequence). The CDR3 sequence is 15 residues long. For the CDR3, the DNA is TGTGCCATCAGCTTAGCTAGCGGGACCGACAATGAGCAGTTCTTC. It yields the protein CAISLASGTDNEQFF.

This clonotype has a count of ten or more. The J gene is TRBJ2-5, the V gene TRBV27; the D is unclear. The CDR3 is 14 residues long. Trimming shortened V by 7 bases and J by 2 bases, and 14 bases separated the two germline ends. CDR1 is MNHEY, CDR2 SMNVEV, per germline (reference sequence). CDR3 residues: CASKFAGTQETQYF. In DNA form, the CDR3 reads TGTGCCAGCAAGTTTGCAGGAACGCAAGAGACCCAGTACTTC.

This clonotype was counted ten times or more. J is TRBJ1-1 and V is TRBV7-9; D not resolved. CDR1 and CDR2 (germline): SEHNR, FQNEAQ (reference sequence). The CDR3 extends over 14 amino acids. Trimming left V 3 bases short and J 0 bases short, with 8 bases between. CDR3: CASSLELMNTEAFF. CDR3 nucleotides: TGTGCCAGCAGCTTGGAACTCATGAACACTGAAGCTTTCTTT. The complete variable domain, with remaining parts taken from reference TRBV7-9 and TRBJ1-1, reads DTGVSQNPRHKITKRGQNVTFRCDPISEHNRLYWYRQTLGQGPEFLTYFQNEAQLEKSRLLSDRFSAERPKGSFSTLEIQRTEQGDSAMYLCASSLELMNTEAFFGQGTRLTVV.

With respect to this clonotype: A much more abundant neighbour one base away suggests this may be a read error. V and J are TRBV12-3 or TRBV12-4 and TRBJ1-5, with TRBD1 matching 7 bases. CDR3 size: 14 residues. V lost 10 bases, J lost 6 bases, and 12 bases stayed unmatched. The CDR3 loop reads CAISQQGLVQPQHF. The DNA of the CDR3 is TGTGCCATCAGCCAACAGGGGTTGGTTCAGCCCCAGCATTTT.

This clonotype was seen many times. This chain connects TRBV11-2 to TRBJ1-1; 8 bases fit TRBD1. V shed 5 bases and J 0 bases; nucleotides not matched to a gene: 2. This CDR3 spans 14 amino acids. CDR1 SGHAT and CDR2 FQNNGV come from the germline V gene. DNA of the CDR3: TGTGCCAGCAGCCGGGACAGGATGAACACTGAAGCTTTCTTT. Protein sequence: CASSRDRMNTEAFF.

For this clonotype: This sequence may be a read error, since a much larger clone differs from it by one base. The rearrangement joins TRBV20-1 to TRBJ1-3; perhaps TRBD1 as D (5 bases). The V end was cut by 7 bases, the J end by 2 bases, with 18 bases between. Germline V gene data show CDR1 as DFQATT and CDR2 as SNEGSKA (reference sequence). The CDR3 covers 15 residues. Here the CDR3 DNA reads TGCAGTGTTCCGGGGGGTCCGGCAACTGGAAACACCATATATTTT. It is translated as CSVPGGPATGNTIYF.

The chain joins TRBV5-4 to TRBJ2-1, with TRBD2 identical over 9 bases. The V and J ends lost 0 bases and 3 bases, in that order; junction bases with no gene match: 4. This CDR3 comprises 16 residues. Germline CDR1 is SGHNT and CDR2 is YYREEE (reference sequence). CDR3 in amino acids: CASSLGGLASYNEQFF. CDR3 DNA: TGTGCCAGCAGCTTGGGGGGACTAGCAAGCTACAATGAGCAGTTCTTC.

This clonotype has ten or more counts. The CDR3 protein is CATSSELAGGYEQYF. The DNA of the CDR3 is TGTGCCACCAGCAGCGAACTAGCGGGAGGGTACGAGCAGTACTTC. The chain couples TRBV15 to TRBJ2-7, with 13 bases matching TRBD2. Trimming took 3 bases from V and 4 from J; bases not matched to a gene: 3. The CDR3 is 15 residues long. The germline CDR1 and CDR2 sequences are LNHNV and YYDKDF (reference sequence).

A few counts support this clonotype. The gene calls are TRBV19 and TRBJ1-1; D not resolved. Germline values: CDR1 LNHDA, CDR2 SQIVND (reference sequence). Deletions cut 3 bases from V and 1 base from J, with 9 bases between. The CDR3 has 14 residues. The CDR3: CASSIGISNTEAFF. The CDR3 DNA is TGTGCCAGTAGTATTGGGATATCGAACACTGAAGCTTTCTTT.

The table lists this clonotype with many counts. This chain joins TRBV29-1 and TRBJ2-5; D assignment may be TRBD1 or TRBD2 (5 bases each). Trimming shortened V by 4 bases and J by 1 base, and 10 bases separated the two germline ends. This CDR3 is 13 amino acids long. Germline lookup yields CDR1 SQVTM and CDR2 ANQGSEA. The CDR3 coding sequence is TGCAGCGTTGTGTGGGGGAGCCAAGAGACCCAGTACTTC. Amino acid sequence: CSVVWGSQETQYF.